This T cell receptor beta chain was sequenced for a study of T cells after yellow fever vaccination. The CDR3 contains 17 residues. The V end lost 0 bases, the J end lost 1 base, and 13 bases lay between the germline ends. CDR1 is MGHRA, CDR2 YSYEKL, per germline. About this clonotype itself: The antigen is not known.

Overall study findings and caveats: Abundant clonotypes (contaminants from the bulk population) could be present in FACS-sorted repertoires. Post-booster repertoires again held most primary-vaccination clones (about 96% CD4, 85% to 90% CD8).

It was through 5'RACE template switching that TCR cDNA was made, with a universal primer site and UMIs added. TCRdb re-called the 5' RACE reads with MiXCR, one entry per CDR3 protein. The sample shows hundreds of thousands of distinct CDR3 sequences, 4.1% of them seen only once. This TCR was recovered from a man aged 18 to 30 who received the YFV17D yellow fever vaccine. V is TRBV4-1 and J is TRBJ1-5, with a tentative D call TRBD1 (5 bases). This specimen consisted of PBMCs, obtained 5 days after the yellow fever booster vaccination. The DNA of the CDR3 is TGCGCCAGCAGCCAAGAACGGCCCAGGGCAAGCAATCAGCCCCAGCATTTT. Amino acids: CASSQERPRASNQPQHF.